This T cell receptor (beta chain) was documented in a study of control samples from healthy donors and cancer patients. This clone has a single count. Trimming removed 4 bases from V and 8 bases from J, with 11 bases in between. This CDR3 has 13 residues. In germline, CDR1 is LGHNA, CDR2 YSLEER. Some clones are missing from TCRdb's copy, which holds only in-frame ones; the method was immunoSEQ multiplex PCR. The profile shows 150,000 to 200,000 clones, 85% to 95% of them singletons. This rearrangement joins TRBV4-3 to TRBJ1-4, with D possibly being TRBD1 (5 bases). This TCR was recovered from a woman in her thirties or forties in good health. The material sequenced was blood. The CDR3 DNA reads as TGCGCCAGCAGCCCGGTGTGGGGCGAAAAACTGTTTTTT. It translates to CASSPVWGEKLFF.